These T cell receptor beta chains were read from a single sample in a study of shared clonotypes between healthy human individuals. TCRdb's copy holds only in-frame clones and misses some; the assay was immunoSEQ multiplex PCR. The sample yields roughly 510,000 clones, about 75% seen once. Source material: PBMCs. The receptors shown here come from a woman between 35 and 50 years old in good health. Some clones in this sample may be carry-over from other donors' samples. CDR3s include the opening cysteine and the closing phenylalanine or tryptophan. A D gene is named only where the DNA matches it firmly. Rows may omit the clone size; those that give it use once, few, many or a size class.

abundance	v_gene	d_gene	j_gene	CDR3aa	CDR3nt
few	TRBV7-3	.	TRBJ2-1	CASSLSSAYNEQFF	TGTGCCAGCAGCTTGAGTAGTGCCTACAATGAGCAGTTCTTC
once	TRBV25-1	.	TRBJ1-1	CASSELGPSYQENTEAFF	TGTGCCAGCAGTGAATTAGGGCCCTCGTACCAGGAGAACACTGAAGCTTTCTTT
.	TRBV7-9	TRBD1	TRBJ2-7	CASSNRQGSIDEQYF	TGTGCCAGCAGCAATCGACAGGGCAGTATCGACGAGCAGTACTTC
once	TRBV7-2	.	TRBJ1-3	CASSPRGGTGNTIYF	TGTGCCAGCAGCCCCCGGGGTGGGACTGGAAACACCATATATTTT
few	TRBV28	.	TRBJ1-2	CASSRGAGGYTF	TGTGCCAGCAGCCGGGGGGCGGGAGGCTACACCTTC
.	TRBV7-2	.	TRBJ2-7	CASSLAPPDYYEQYF	TGTGCCAGCAGCTTAGCCCCCCCAGACTACTACGAGCAGTACTTC
once	TRBV28	TRBD2	TRBJ2-1	CASSSGTSGNPYNEQFF	TGTGCCAGCAGTTCCGGGACTAGCGGGAATCCCTACAATGAGCAGTTCTTC
.	TRBV30	TRBD1	TRBJ1-2	CAWSVQGASGYTF	TGTGCCTGGAGTGTACAGGGGGCGTCTGGCTACACCTTC
.	TRBV7-9	TRBD2	TRBJ2-1	CASSPRGGSLYNEQFF	TGTGCCAGCAGCCCTCGAGGCGGGAGCCTCTACAATGAGCAGTTCTTC
.	TRBV19	.	TRBJ1-5	CASSMGTNQPQHF	TGTGCCAGTAGTATGGGCACAAATCAGCCCCAGCATTTT
.	TRBV6-5	TRBD2	TRBJ2-7	CASSYSLLAGVYEQYF	TGTGCCAGCAGTTACTCCCTTCTAGCGGGAGTTTACGAGCAGTACTTC
.	TRBV4-2	.	TRBJ2-2	CASSQDSRSANTGELFF	TGTGCCAGCAGCCAAGATTCGCGTTCCGCGAACACCGGGGAGCTGTTTTTT
.	TRBV7-2	.	TRBJ2-2	CASSQRAGGDTGELFF	TGTGCCAGCAGCCAGAGGGCGGGTGGGGACACCGGGGAGCTGTTTTTT
few	TRBV18	TRBD1	TRBJ2-1	CASSMTGDWGEQFF	TGTGCCAGCTCAATGACAGGGGATTGGGGTGAGCAGTTCTTC
.	TRBV28	TRBD2	TRBJ2-3	CASSLNRWGGSTDTQYF	TGTGCCAGCAGTTTAAATCGATGGGGGGGGAGCACAGATACGCAGTATTTT
.	TRBV6-6	.	TRBJ2-7	CASSELTVGTYEQYF	TGTGCCAGCTCAGAGCTGACAGTGGGTACCTACGAGCAGTACTTC
.	TRBV21-1	.	TRBJ2-7	CASSTPGQGTHEQYF	TGTGCCAGCAGTACGCCGGGACAGGGTACCCACGAGCAGTACTTC
few	TRBV5-8	.	TRBJ1-2	CASSLAGRFNYGYTF	TGTGCCAGCAGCTTGGCGGGCAGGTTTAACTATGGCTACACCTTC
.	TRBV6-1	TRBD1	TRBJ2-2	CASTQGDTHTGELFF	TGTGCTAGCACCCAGGGGGACACTCACACCGGGGAGCTGTTTTTT
.	TRBV7-9	TRBD1	TRBJ1-6	CASSPGQGDSPLHF	TGTGCCAGCAGCCCAGGACAGGGGGATTCACCCCTCCACTTT
.	TRBV7-9	.	TRBJ2-1	CASSSTGSPYNEQFF	TGTGCCAGCAGCTCAACAGGGAGCCCCTACAATGAGCAGTTCTTC
once	TRBV7-9	.	TRBJ1-2	CASSLTGGAGIGYGYTF	TGTGCCAGCAGCTTGACGGGGGGCGCGGGGATTGGATATGGCTACACCTTC
.	TRBV10-1	.	TRBJ2-5	CASSLMGQGRKTQYF	TGCGCCAGCAGTCTAATGGGGCAGGGTCGGAAGACCCAGTACTTC
.	TRBV2	.	TRBJ2-1	CASSDGGATNEQFF	TGTGCCAGCAGTGATGGCGGGGCAACGAATGAGCAGTTCTTC
.	TRBV29-1	TRBD2	TRBJ2-1	CSVGLARGNEQFF	TGCAGCGTGGGACTAGCGCGGGGCAATGAGCAGTTCTTC
.	TRBV9	TRBD2	TRBJ2-2	CASNPSGGGELFF	TGTGCCAGCAACCCTAGCGGTGGGGGGGAGCTGTTTTTT
.	TRBV5-6	TRBD1	TRBJ1-2	CASSRTGWDGYTF	TGTGCCAGCAGCAGGACAGGTTGGGATGGCTACACCTTC
.	TRBV4-1	TRBD2	TRBJ2-3	CASSQVAGVADTQYF	TGCGCCAGCAGCCAAGTGGCGGGAGTCGCAGATACGCAGTATTTT
.	TRBV7-2	TRBD2	TRBJ2-2	CASSPGGGTGELFF	TGTGCCAGCAGCCCCGGGGGGGGGACCGGGGAGCTGTTTTTT
.	TRBV9	.	TRBJ2-1	CASSVVGSGGTNEQFF	TGTGCCAGCAGCGTAGTCGGGAGCGGCGGAACCAATGAGCAGTTCTTC
.	TRBV21-1	.	TRBJ2-7	CASSLSGSLDNEQYF	TGTGCCAGCAGCCTTAGCGGGAGCTTGGATAACGAGCAGTACTTC
.	TRBV19	.	TRBJ1-1	CASSIMAANTEAFF	TGTGCCAGTAGTATAATGGCGGCGAACACTGAAGCTTTCTTT
.	TRBV19	.	TRBJ2-3	CASSPPGAGRPDTQYF	TGTGCCAGTAGTCCCCCCGGGGCGGGACGCCCAGATACGCAGTATTTT
.	TRBV27	.	TRBJ1-4	CASRSLTNEKLFF	TGTGCCAGCCGATCGTTAACTAATGAAAAACTGTTTTTT
.	TRBV27	TRBD2	TRBJ2-5	CASSRTSGILETQYF	TGTGCCAGCAGTAGGACTAGCGGGATTCTTGAGACCCAGTACTTC
.	TRBV7-2	TRBD2	TRBJ2-1	CASSLVLAGEFEQFF	TGTGCCAGCAGCTTAGTGCTAGCGGGAGAGTTTGAGCAGTTCTTC
.	TRBV9	TRBD2	TRBJ2-7	CASSGRTSEYEQYF	TGTGCCAGCAGCGGCCGGACTAGCGAGTACGAGCAGTACTTC
.	TRBV4-2	TRBD1	TRBJ2-3	CASSQVNKGARVEDTQYF	TGTGCCAGCAGCCAAGTGAATAAGGGGGCGCGGGTCGAAGATACGCAGTATTTT
.	TRBV2	.	TRBJ1-1	CASRGAGYDAFF	TGTGCCAGCAGGGGGGCGGGGTACGATGCTTTCTTT
.	TRBV29-1	TRBD2	TRBJ2-7	CSVGGTSGSYEQYF	TGCAGCGTTGGCGGGACTAGCGGATCCTACGAGCAGTACTTC
once	TRBV5-1	.	TRBJ2-1	CASSLDGHFSYNEQFF	TGCGCCAGCAGCTTGGATGGCCACTTCTCCTACAATGAGCAGTTCTTC
.	TRBV7-6	TRBD2	TRBJ2-2	CASSLGSGRAGELFF	TGTGCCAGCAGCTTAGGTAGCGGGAGGGCCGGGGAGCTGTTTTTT
.	TRBV10-1	TRBD1	TRBJ2-7	CASSAQGAPATQYF	TGCGCCAGCAGTGCACAGGGGGCCCCGGCGACGCAGTACTTC
once	TRBV6-5	TRBD1	TRBJ1-3	CASGTGSLGGNTIYF	TGTGCCAGCGGGACAGGGAGTCTGGGGGGAAACACCATATATTTT
.	TRBV9	.	TRBJ1-5	CASSHGYLPNQPQHF	TGTGCCAGCAGCCATGGGTACTTGCCCAATCAGCCCCAGCATTTT
.	TRBV28	.	TRBJ1-2	CASSLGRVGYTF	TGTGCCAGCAGTTTAGGGCGGGTTGGCTACACCTTC
.	TRBV5-1	.	TRBJ1-1	CASSPGEGTEAFF	TGCGCCAGCAGCCCGGGGGAAGGAACTGAAGCTTTCTTT